The clone carrying this T cell receptor beta chain was recorded at least ten times. This sample's time point: patch test 1, 2 weeks after DPC sensitization. Noted treatment: therapeutic diphenylcyclopropenone sensitization with weekly scalp DPC. The data originate from a study of human T cells and chemical hapten exposure. One entry per CDR3 protein results from TCRdb running MiXCR on the RACE reads. The data show tens of thousands of distinct CDR3 sequences, 10% to 15% seen once. The TCR comes from a woman aged 55-70 years with alopecia areata. Some clones in this sample may be carry-over from other donors' samples. The source material was whole blood, sampled in connection with sensitization to the hapten diphenylcyclopropenone (DPC).

As DNA, the CDR3 is TGTGCCAGCAGCTTAGGCTCACCCCTCCACTTT. Its protein is CASSLGSPLHF. This chain uses TRBV11-2 with TRBJ1-6; D gene unclear. Trimming shortened V by 1 base and J by 10 bases, and 2 bases separated the two germline ends. Germline lookup yields CDR1 SGHAT and CDR2 FQNNGV. The CDR3 spans 11 residues.